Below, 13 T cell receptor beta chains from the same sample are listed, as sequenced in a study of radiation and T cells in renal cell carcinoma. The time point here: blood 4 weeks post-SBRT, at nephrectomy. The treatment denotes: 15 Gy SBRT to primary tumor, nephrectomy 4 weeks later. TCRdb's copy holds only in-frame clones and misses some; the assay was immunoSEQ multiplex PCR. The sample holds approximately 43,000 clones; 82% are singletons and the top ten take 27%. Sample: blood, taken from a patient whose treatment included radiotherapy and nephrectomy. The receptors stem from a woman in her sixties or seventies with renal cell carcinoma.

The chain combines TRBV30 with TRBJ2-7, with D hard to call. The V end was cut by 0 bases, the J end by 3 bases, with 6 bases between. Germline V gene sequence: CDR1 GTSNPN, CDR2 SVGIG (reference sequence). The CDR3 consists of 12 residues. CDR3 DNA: TGTGCCTGGAGTGTCCTTAGCTACGAGCAGTACTTC. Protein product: CAWSVLSYEQYF.

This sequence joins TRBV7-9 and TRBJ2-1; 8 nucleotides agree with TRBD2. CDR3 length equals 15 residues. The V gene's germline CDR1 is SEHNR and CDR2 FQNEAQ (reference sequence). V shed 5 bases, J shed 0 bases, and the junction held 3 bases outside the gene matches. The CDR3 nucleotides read TGTGCCAGCAGCCCTAGCGGGTCCTCCTACAATGAGCAGTTCTTC. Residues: CASSPSGSSYNEQFF.

CDR3 amino acids: CASSYWIGSTDTQYF. In DNA, the CDR3 is TGTGCCAGCAGTTACTGGATCGGGAGTACAGATACGCAGTATTTT. The genes are TRBV6-5 and TRBJ2-3, with D perhaps matching TRBD2 (6 bases). The CDR3 runs to 15 residues. The V end lost 1 base, the J end lost 3 bases, and 11 bases lay between the germline ends. Germline V CDR1 and CDR2: MNHEY, SVGAGI.

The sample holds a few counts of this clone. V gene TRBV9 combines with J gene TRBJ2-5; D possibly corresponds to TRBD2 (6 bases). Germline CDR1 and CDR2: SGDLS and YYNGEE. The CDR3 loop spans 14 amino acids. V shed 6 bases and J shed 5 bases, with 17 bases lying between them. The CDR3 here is CASNRRPGAETQYF. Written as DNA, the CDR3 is TGTGCCAGCAACCGTCGCCCGGGAGCTGAGACCCAGTACTTC.

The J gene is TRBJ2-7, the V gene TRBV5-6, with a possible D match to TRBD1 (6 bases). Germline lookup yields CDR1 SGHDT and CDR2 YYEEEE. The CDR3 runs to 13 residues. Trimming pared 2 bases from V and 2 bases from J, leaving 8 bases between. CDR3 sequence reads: CASSLPGAYEQYF. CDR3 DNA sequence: TGTGCCAGCAGCTTACCAGGGGCCTACGAGCAGTACTTC.

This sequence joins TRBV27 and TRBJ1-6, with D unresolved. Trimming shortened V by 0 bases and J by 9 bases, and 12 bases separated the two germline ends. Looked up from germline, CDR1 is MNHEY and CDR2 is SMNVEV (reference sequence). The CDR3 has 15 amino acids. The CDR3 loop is CASSLSRLDGSPLHF. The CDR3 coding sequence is TGTGCCAGCAGTTTATCACGTCTTGACGGTTCACCCCTCCACTTT.

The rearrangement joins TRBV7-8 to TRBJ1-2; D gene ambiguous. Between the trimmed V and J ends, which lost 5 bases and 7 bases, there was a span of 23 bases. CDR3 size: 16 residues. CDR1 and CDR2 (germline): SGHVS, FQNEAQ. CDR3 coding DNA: TGTGCCAGCAGCGCCAGGCGGGTTAATCCTTTGACTGGCTACACCTTC. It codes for CASSARRVNPLTGYTF.

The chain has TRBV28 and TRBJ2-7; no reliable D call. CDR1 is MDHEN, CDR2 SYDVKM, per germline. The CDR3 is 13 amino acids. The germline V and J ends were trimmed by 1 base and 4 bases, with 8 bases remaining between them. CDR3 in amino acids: CASSLFGRYEQYF. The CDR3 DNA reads TGTGCCAGCAGTTTATTCGGTCGTTACGAGCAGTACTTC. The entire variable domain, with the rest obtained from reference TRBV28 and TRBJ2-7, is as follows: DVKVTQSSRYLVKRTGEKVFLECVQDMDHENMFWYRQDPGLGLRLIYFSYDVKMKEKGDIPEGYSVSREKKERFSLILESASTNQTSMYLCASSLFGRYEQYFGPGTRLTVT.

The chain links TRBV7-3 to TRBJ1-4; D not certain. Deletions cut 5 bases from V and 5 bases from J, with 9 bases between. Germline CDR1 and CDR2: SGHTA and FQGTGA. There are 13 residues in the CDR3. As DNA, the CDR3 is TGTGCCAGCAGCCGTTCTCCGAATGAAAAACTGTTTTTT. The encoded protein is CASSRSPNEKLFF.

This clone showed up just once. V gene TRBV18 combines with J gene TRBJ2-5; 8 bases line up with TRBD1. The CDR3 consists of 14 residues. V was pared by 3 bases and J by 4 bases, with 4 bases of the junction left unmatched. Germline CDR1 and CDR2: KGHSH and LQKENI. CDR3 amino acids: CASSPTTGVETQYF. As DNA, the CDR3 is TGTGCCAGCTCACCGACGACAGGGGTAGAGACCCAGTACTTC.

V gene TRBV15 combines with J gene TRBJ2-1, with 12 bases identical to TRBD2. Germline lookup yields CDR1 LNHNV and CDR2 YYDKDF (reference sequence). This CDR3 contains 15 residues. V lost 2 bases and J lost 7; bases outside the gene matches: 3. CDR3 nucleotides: TGTGCCACCAGCAGACCCGGACTAGCGGGAAATGAGCAGTTCTTC. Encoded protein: CATSRPGLAGNEQFF.

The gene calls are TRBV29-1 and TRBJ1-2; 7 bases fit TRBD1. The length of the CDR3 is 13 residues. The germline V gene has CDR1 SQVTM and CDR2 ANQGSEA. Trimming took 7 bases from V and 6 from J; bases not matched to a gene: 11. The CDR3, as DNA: TGCAGCGGCCAAAGGCCAGGGGGAAATGGCTACACCTTC. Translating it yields CSGQRPGGNGYTF.

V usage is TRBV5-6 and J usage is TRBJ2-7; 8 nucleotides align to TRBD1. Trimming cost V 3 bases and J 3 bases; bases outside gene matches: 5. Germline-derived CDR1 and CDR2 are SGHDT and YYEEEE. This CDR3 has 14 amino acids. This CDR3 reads CASSSRGHFYEQYF. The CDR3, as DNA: TGTGCCAGCAGCTCCAGGGGGCATTTCTACGAGCAGTACTTC.